The entry below describes one TCR beta chain. This clonotype occurred many times. The clone's antigen remains unknown. There are no base qualities to consult, and no much larger clone falls within one base. These data come from a study of T cell repertoires in cytomegalovirus infection (dated by TCRdb to the late 2010s). Turning to the overall study: The HLA type of each donor mattered for the analysis, because public TCR beta signatures pointed to carriage of CMV infection along with the matching HLA type.

Results the study describes overall, beyond this receptor: The ex vivo response was dominated by HLA-C-restricted CMV-specific TCR beta clonotypes, which also provided the single most frequent clonotype in two of eight donors. Carriers of CMV infection plus the relevant HLA type were discriminated by the cumulative frequency of public TCR beta family members in the study cohort and in an independent approximately 360-donor cohort.

The germline V gene sets CDR1 to MDHEN and CDR2 to SYDVKM. CDR3 length: 12 amino acids, cysteine to phenylalanine. The DNA shown is the 36-base CDR3, in frame from base 1. V sheds 7 bases and J sheds 13 bases, leaving 14 bases between their ends. These reads were obtained on an Illumina HiSeq 1500. TCRdb reprocessing: public reads trimmed at Q25 with fastp, clones called with MiXCR, in-frame beta chains kept. Merged by CDR3 protein, the rows form single entries marked with the most common genes and DNA. For this sample there are hundreds of thousands of distinct CDR3 sequences; approximately 24% appear just once. Of the sample, 8% falls within the top ten clones.

The sequence was obtained from a human donor in good health (CMV status not recorded). Some clones in this sample may be carry-over from other donors' samples. Sequencing was performed on CD8+ T cells from PBMCs. The sequence is built from TRBV28 and TRBJ1-6; a weak D assignment points to TRBD1 (5 bases agree). The CDR3 corresponds to CASTPPRGPLHF. The nucleotide sequence reads as follows: TGTGCCAGCACCCCGCCAAGGGGTCCCCTCCACTTT.